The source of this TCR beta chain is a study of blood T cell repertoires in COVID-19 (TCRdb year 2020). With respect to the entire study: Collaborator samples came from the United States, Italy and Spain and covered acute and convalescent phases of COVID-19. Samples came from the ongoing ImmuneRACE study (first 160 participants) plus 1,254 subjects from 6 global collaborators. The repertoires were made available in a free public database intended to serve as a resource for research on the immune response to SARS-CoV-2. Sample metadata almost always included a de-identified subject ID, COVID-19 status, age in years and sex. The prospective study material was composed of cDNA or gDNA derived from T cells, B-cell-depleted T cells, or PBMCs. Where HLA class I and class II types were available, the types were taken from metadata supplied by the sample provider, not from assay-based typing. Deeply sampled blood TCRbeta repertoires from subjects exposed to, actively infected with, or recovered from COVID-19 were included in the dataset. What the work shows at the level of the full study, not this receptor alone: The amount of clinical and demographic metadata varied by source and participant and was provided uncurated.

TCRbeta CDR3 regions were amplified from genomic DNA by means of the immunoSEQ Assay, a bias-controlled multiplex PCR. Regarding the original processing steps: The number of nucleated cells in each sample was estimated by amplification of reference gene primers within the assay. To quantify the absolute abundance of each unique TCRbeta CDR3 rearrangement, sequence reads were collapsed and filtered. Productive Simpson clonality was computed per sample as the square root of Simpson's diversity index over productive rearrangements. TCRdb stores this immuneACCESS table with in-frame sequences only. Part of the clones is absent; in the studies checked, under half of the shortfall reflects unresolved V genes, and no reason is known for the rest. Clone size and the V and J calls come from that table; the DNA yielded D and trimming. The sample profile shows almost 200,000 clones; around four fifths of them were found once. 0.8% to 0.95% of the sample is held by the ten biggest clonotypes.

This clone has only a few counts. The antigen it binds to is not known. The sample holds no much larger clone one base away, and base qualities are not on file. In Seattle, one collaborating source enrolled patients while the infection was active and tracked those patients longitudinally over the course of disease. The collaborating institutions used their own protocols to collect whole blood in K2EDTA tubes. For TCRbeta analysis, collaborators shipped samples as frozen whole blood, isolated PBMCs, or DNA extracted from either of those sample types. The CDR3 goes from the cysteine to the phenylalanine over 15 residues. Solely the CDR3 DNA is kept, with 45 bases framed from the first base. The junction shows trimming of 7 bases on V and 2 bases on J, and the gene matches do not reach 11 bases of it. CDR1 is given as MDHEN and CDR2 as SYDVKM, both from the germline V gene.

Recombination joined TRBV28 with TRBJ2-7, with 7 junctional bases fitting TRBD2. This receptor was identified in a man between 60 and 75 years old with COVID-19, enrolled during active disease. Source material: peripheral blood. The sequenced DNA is TGTGCCAGCACCAATACCGGGACTAACCCCTACGAGCAGTACTTC. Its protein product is CASTNTGTNPYEQYF.